This T cell receptor beta chain was sequenced for a study of cytomegalovirus exposure and HLA in healthy donors. Study-wide results and caveats: Researchers counted over 150 TCR beta chains as cytomegalovirus-associated.

The V end was cut by 4 bases, the J end by 6 bases, with 22 bases between. The CDR3 is 17 amino acids. Germline CDR1 is PRHDT and CDR2 is FYEKMQ (reference sequence). This table comes from immunoSEQ multiplex PCR, and its TCRdb copy is limited to in-frame clones, with some not included. The sample contains 55,000 to 80,000 clones, around 96% of which appear only once. Separate from the approximately 720-subject first cohort was the approximately 130-subject validation cohort, to which the donors belonged. With respect to this clone: Antigen unknown.

This TCR derives from a man younger than 35 in good health and CMV-seronegative. Sequencing was carried out using PBMCs. The rearrangement links TRBV13 to TRBJ2-1; D might be TRBD1 (5 bases). CDR3 protein: CASSSSRARVARNEQFF. The CDR3 DNA sequence: TGTGCCAGCAGCTCCTCCCGCGCCAGGGTGGCGCGCAATGAGCAGTTCTTC.